This TCR beta chain is from a study of CD8+CD57+ T cells in acquired aplastic anemia. V was shortened by 6 bases and J by 8 bases, with 13 bases between the two germline ends. Germline V gives CDR1 SNHLY, CDR2 FYNNEI. The CDR3 consists of 12 residues. Genomic DNA constituted the template upon which TCR beta VDJ and CDR3 profiling was performed. MiXCR was run by TCRdb on the reads, yielding one entry per CDR3 protein. There are 120,000 or so distinct CDR3 sequences in the sample; 40% to 60% occur only once, and roughly 2.5% lies in the top ten. Sequenced sample: sorted CD4+, CD8+, or CD8+CD57+ T cells (not recorded which) from PBMCs. The TCR was taken from a human donor in good health, serving as a control. This chain uses TRBV2 with TRBJ1-1; perhaps TRBD1 as D (5 bases). CDR3 nucleotide sequence: TGTGCCAGCAGCCATAGGGACGGGGAAGCTTTCTTT. Protein product: CASSHRDGEAFF.